This T cell receptor (beta chain) was retrieved from a study of CXCR3-negative and CXCR3-positive naive CD8 T cells. Broader study findings: For naive cells, CXCR3-negative and CXCR3-positive subsets had similar TRBV-TRBJ usage; for memory cells, usage differed. Both of the naive subsets showed about the same high diversity, but memory CD8+ cells had much less. Naive subsets had comparable surface CD5, so TRB CDR3 properties gauged TCR strength.

The TRB cDNA libraries were prepared by 5' RACE with UMI labels. With the 5' RACE reads reprocessed, TCRdb shows one record per CDR3 protein and no DNA. This sample carries tens of thousands of distinct CDR3 sequences, with 1.1% going to the ten biggest clones. Germline-derived CDR1 and CDR2 are SGHVS and FQNEAQ. This CDR3 spans 19 amino acids. With respect to this clonotype: The antigen remains undetermined.

The specimen was naive CXCR3- CD8+ T cells from blood. Noted subset: CD45RO-CCR7+CD27+CD95- naive CD8+ T cells lacking CXCR3 (TNR3-). This receptor was obtained from a human donor in good health. Some clones in this sample may be carry-over from other donors' samples. The gene calls are TRBV7-8 and TRBJ2-2; TCRdb designates TRBD1, a call that cannot be tested without DNA. The CDR3 protein is CASSSYALLGLGNTGELFF.